Each of the 24 T cell receptor beta chains below was sequenced from the same sample in a study of T cells after yellow fever vaccination. TCRdb independently ran MiXCR on the 5' RACE reads; one entry per CDR3 protein. The sample lists about 630,000 distinct CDR3 sequences; 9% to 15% were seen once. The source was PBMCs, collected on the day of the yellow fever booster vaccination. These receptors all stem from a young man who received the YFV17D yellow fever vaccine.

This chain uses TRBV6-1 with TRBJ2-2; TRBD2 agrees at 7 bases. CDR1 is MNHNS and CDR2 is SASEGT in the germline V gene. V dropped 8 bases and J dropped 2; count of bases not matched to a gene: 2. The CDR3 sequence is 13 residues long. The CDR3 is CASGGGNTGELFF. In nucleotides, the CDR3 is TGTGCCAGCGGGGGGGGTAACACCGGGGAGCTGTTTTTT.

This clonotype turned up a few times. The chain recombines TRBV28 with TRBJ2-1, with TRBD2 matching 8 bases. Looked up from germline, CDR1 is MDHEN and CDR2 is SYDVKM. The CDR3 extends over 17 amino acids. The ends lost 2 bases at V and 5 bases at J; junction bases unmatched: 11. Here the CDR3 reads CASSLAGTSRVNNEQFF. DNA of the CDR3: TGTGCCAGCAGTTTAGCCGGGACTAGTCGAGTGAACAATGAGCAGTTCTTC.

This clonotype occurred a few times. The chain joins TRBV20-1 to TRBJ2-7, with TRBD2 matching 11 bases. V gave up 5 bases and J gave up 7 bases; unmatched junction bases: 7. The germline V gene has CDR1 DFQATT and CDR2 SNEGSKA (reference sequence). The CDR3 covers 13 residues. The CDR3 region has the DNA TGCAGTGCTGAACTAGCGGGAGTTGGTGAGCAGTACTTC. It yields the protein CSAELAGVGEQYF.

The rearrangement joins TRBV29-1 to TRBJ2-5; a weak D match, TRBD1 (6 bases). Deletions cut 2 bases from V and 2 bases from J, with 15 bases between. This CDR3 has 15 residues. The germline V gene has CDR1 SQVTM and CDR2 ANQGSEA. DNA for the CDR3: TGCAGCGTTGAAATTGCTCCAGGGGCACAAGAGACCCAGTACTTC. It yields the protein CSVEIAPGAQETQYF.

The rearrangement joins TRBV7-2 to TRBJ1-6, with D tentatively TRBD1 (5 bases). Per germline, CDR1 SGHTA and CDR2 FQGNSA. The CDR3 is made up of 15 amino acids. V was trimmed by 1 base and J by 3 bases, leaving 7 bases between them. The CDR3 DNA is TGTGCCAGCAGCTTAGAGGGGTTCTATAATTCACCCCTCCACTTT. This encodes CASSLEGFYNSPLHF.

This clonotype was detected a few times. The rearrangement joins TRBV7-9 to TRBJ1-5; D unresolved. Germline loops: CDR1 SEHNR, CDR2 FQNEAQ (reference sequence). This CDR3 has 13 amino acids. V shed 5 bases and J shed 7 bases, with 12 bases lying between them. The CDR3 is CASSGLAGQPQHF. The CDR3 region has the DNA TGTGCCAGCAGCGGCTTGGCGGGCCAGCCCCAGCATTTT.

This clonotype has just a few counts. J is TRBJ2-7 and V is TRBV27; D not certain. Trimming stripped 5 bases from V and 4 bases from J, with 12 bases between. The CDR3 is 13 amino acids. Germline CDR1 is MNHEY and CDR2 is SMNVEV (reference sequence). CDR3 bases: TGTGCCAGCAGTCCACGACCGATGTACGAGCAGTACTTC. This sequence encodes CASSPRPMYEQYF.

This clonotype has only a few counts. At one of its ends the junction is not consistent with the germline gene, which may arise from a read error. The CDR3 is CASSPWKNAGELFF. CDR3 bases: TGTGCCAGCTCACCGTGGAAGAACGCCGGGGAGCTGTTTTTT. The chain employs TRBV18 and TRBJ2-2; D not resolved. The CDR3 is 14 amino acids. The germline V gene has CDR1 KGHSH and CDR2 LQKENI.

This clonotype was recorded a few times. This sequence joins TRBV4-2 and TRBJ2-5; D might be TRBD1 or TRBD2, each matching 5 bases. The length of the CDR3 is 17 residues. Germline CDR1 LGHNA, CDR2 YNFKEQ. The V and J ends lost 0 bases and 2 bases respectively, with 16 bases between them. This CDR3 is CASSQDGALRTQETQYF. CDR3 nucleotides: TGTGCCAGCAGCCAAGACGGGGCGCTAAGAACGCAAGAGACCCAGTACTTC.

This chain connects TRBV2 to TRBJ2-7; D possibly corresponds to TRBD1 (5 bases). Germline V gene sequence: CDR1 SNHLY, CDR2 FYNNEI. The V gene lost 1 base and the J gene lost 0 bases, with 10 bases spanning the gap. The CDR3 loop spans 15 amino acids. This CDR3 reads CASSEDEGVSYEQYF. Written as DNA, the CDR3 is TGTGCCAGCAGTGAAGACGAAGGGGTCTCCTACGAGCAGTACTTC.

This clonotype turned up a few times. The chain couples TRBV7-9 to TRBJ2-3, with TRBD2 matching 7 bases. The CDR3 has 16 amino acids. J was trimmed by 5 bases and V by 4 bases; bases with no gene match: 12. Germline CDR1 is SEHNR and CDR2 is FQNEAQ (reference sequence). The CDR3 here is CASSSRLAEKGDTQYF. Here the CDR3 DNA reads TGTGCCAGCAGCTCAAGACTAGCTGAAAAGGGAGATACGCAGTATTTT.

The rearrangement joins TRBV20-1 to TRBJ1-5, with D unclear. Germline lookup yields CDR1 DFQATT and CDR2 SNEGSKA (reference sequence). Between the trimmed V and J ends, which lost 0 bases and 0 bases, there was a span of 9 bases. The CDR3 is made up of 15 amino acids. This CDR3 reads CSARDRAASNQPQHF. The CDR3 region has the DNA TGCAGTGCTAGAGATCGGGCAGCTAGCAATCAGCCCCAGCATTTT.

This clonotype was seen ten or more times. This chain connects TRBV12-3 or TRBV12-4 to TRBJ2-3, with 10 bases lining up with TRBD2. The CDR3 spans 14 residues. V trimming: 3 bases; J trimming: 7 bases; junction bases outside the gene matches: 4. CDR3 nucleotides: TGTGCCAGCAGTTTTCTAGCGGGAGCACATACGCAGTATTTT. It codes for CASSFLAGAHTQYF.

Only a few counts were recorded for this clonotype. J is TRBJ2-1 and V is TRBV3-1, with 7 bases aligning to TRBD2. V dropped 4 bases and J dropped 5; count of bases not matched to a gene: 8. The germline V gene has CDR1 LGHDT and CDR2 YNNKEL (reference sequence). The CDR3 is made up of 15 amino acids. The CDR3 region has the DNA TGTGCCAGCAGCCCAGGATCCCTAGCGGACAATGAGCAGTTCTTC. Translation: CASSPGSLADNEQFF.

There are a few counts of this clonotype. The chain combines TRBV24-1 with TRBJ1-5; no firm D call. CDR1 is KGHDR and CDR2 is SFDVKD in the germline V gene. Trimming removed 3 bases at V and 5 bases at J, with 10 bases between. The CDR3 spans 14 residues. CDR3 sequence reads: CATSDPMADQPQHF. CDR3 nucleotides: TGTGCCACCAGTGATCCCATGGCGGATCAGCCCCAGCATTTT.

In its sample, this clonotype was seen many times. The chain links TRBV5-5 to TRBJ2-7; possibly TRBD2 for D (7 bases). Trimming left V 4 bases short and J 3 bases short, with 17 bases between. The CDR3 runs 15 residues. Germline CDR1 is SGHKS and CDR2 is YYEKEE (reference sequence). The CDR3 DNA reads TGTGCCAGCAGCGTGGAGCCAGGGGAGGGCTACGAGCAGTACTTC. The encoded protein is CASSVEPGEGYEQYF.

The V and J genes are TRBV7-8 and TRBJ1-5; D is unresolved. The CDR3 runs to 17 residues. V was clipped by 5 bases and J by 0 bases, with 17 bases between them. CDR1 and CDR2 (germline): SGHVS, FQNEAQ. CDR3 residues: CASSNPLLPDSNQPQHF. The CDR3 region has the DNA TGTGCCAGCAGCAACCCCTTATTACCAGATAGCAATCAGCCCCAGCATTTT. The full variable domain, with the rest looked up from reference TRBV7-8 and TRBJ1-5, is GAGVSQSPRYKVAKRGQDVALRCDPISGHVSLFWYQQALGQGPEFLTYFQNEAQLDKSGLPSDRFFAERPEGSVSTLKIQRTQQEDSAVYLCASSNPLLPDSNQPQHFGDGTRLSIL.

This clonotype was seen more than once but under ten times. The chain employs TRBV11-2 and TRBJ2-2; 14 nucleotides align to TRBD2. This CDR3 contains 18 residues. V lost 3 bases and J lost 5; bases outside the gene matches: 8. Germline CDR1 reads SGHAT; CDR2 reads FQNNGV. In nucleotides, the CDR3 is TGTGCCAGCAGCTTGGGACTAGCGGGAGCCCTCTTTACCGGGGAGCTGTTTTTT. Translating it yields CASSLGLAGALFTGELFF.

This clonotype was seen only a few times. V is TRBV20-1 and J is TRBJ2-5, with 7 bases that match TRBD1. Trimming at V came to 2 bases and at J to 5 bases, leaving 5 bases not matched to a gene. This CDR3 region has 13 residues. Per germline, CDR1 DFQATT and CDR2 SNEGSKA (reference sequence). The CDR3 bases are TGCAGTGCTAGACCACAGGGGCGCGAGACCCAGTACTTC. Translating gives CSARPQGRETQYF.

This rearrangement joins TRBV20-1 to TRBJ2-7, with D maybe TRBD1 (6 bases). The germline V and J ends were trimmed by 6 bases and 4 bases, with 19 bases remaining between them. The CDR3 loop spans 14 amino acids. Germline lookup yields CDR1 DFQATT and CDR2 SNEGSKA (reference sequence). For the CDR3, the DNA is TGCAGTGCCCTTCACCGGGACAAACTATACGAGCAGTACTTC. Its protein product is CSALHRDKLYEQYF.

The rearrangement joins TRBV20-1 to TRBJ2-1, with 9 bases lining up with TRBD2. CDR3 size: 14 residues. Trimming at V came to 8 bases and at J to 4 bases, leaving 9 bases not matched to a gene. CDR1 is DFQATT, CDR2 SNEGSKA, per germline (reference sequence). CDR3 nucleotide sequence: TGCAGTCCAAAAAGGACTAGCGCTTACAATGAGCAGTTCTTC. Protein: CSPKRTSAYNEQFF.

This clonotype has at least ten counts. This sequence joins TRBV12-3 or TRBV12-4 and TRBJ2-5; tentative D call: TRBD1 (6 bases). The V gene lost 6 bases and the J gene lost 2 bases, with 10 bases spanning the gap. CDR3 size: 13 residues. CDR3 bases: TGTGCCAGCAGCATGACAGGTCAAGAGACCCAGTACTTC. Amino acids: CASSMTGQETQYF.

This clonotype has just a few counts. The CDR3 region has the DNA TGTGCCAGCAGCTTGACCACCAGGGGCCCGTACGAGCAGTACTTC. Protein: CASSLTTRGPYEQYF. The chain joins TRBV5-4 to TRBJ2-7, with D perhaps TRBD1 (6 bases). Germline CDR1 and CDR2: SGHNT and YYREEE (reference sequence). This CDR3 is 15 amino acids long. Deletions cut 1 base from V and 4 bases from J, with 15 bases between.

The chain carries TRBV29-1 and TRBJ2-1; D is possibly TRBD1 (6 bases). In germline, CDR1 is SQVTM, CDR2 ANQGSEA. The ends were cut back, 8 bases at V and 0 bases at J, with 14 bases in the middle. The CDR3 has 14 amino acids. In DNA form, the CDR3 reads TGCAGCACAATCAGGGGATCCTCCTACAATGAGCAGTTCTTC. Protein: CSTIRGSSYNEQFF.